Listed below are T cell receptor beta chains from one sample, sequenced in a study of blood T cell repertoires in COVID-19. The method was immunoSEQ multiplex PCR; TCRdb's version includes in-frame clones alone and lacks a portion of them. The sample has roughly 160,000 clones, roughly 93% seen once; the top ten hold 4.5% to 5%. Sequenced material: peripheral blood. Every receptor here comes from a man younger than 30 with COVID-19, enrolled during active disease. Both conserved end residues are part of each CDR3. Fields, in order: V gene, D gene, J gene, CDR3 protein, CDR3 DNA. The D gene is left open where the match is weak.

v_gene: TRBV29-1; d_gene: -; j_gene: TRBJ1-5; CDR3aa: CSVGGGNQPQHF; CDR3nt: TGCAGCGTCGGGGGGGGTAATCAGCCCCAGCATTTT
v_gene: TRBV6-5; d_gene: -; j_gene: TRBJ2-1; CDR3aa: CASLKFNEQFF; CDR3nt: TGTGCCAGCCTTAAATTCAATGAGCAGTTCTTC
v_gene: TRBV7-6; d_gene: TRBD1; j_gene: TRBJ1-2; CDR3aa: CASSLAGTAYGYTF; CDR3nt: TGTGCCAGCAGCTTAGCGGGGACAGCTTATGGCTACACTTTC
v_gene: TRBV28; d_gene: -; j_gene: TRBJ1-1; CDR3aa: CACTGIMNTEAFF; CDR3nt: TGTGCCTGTACAGGGATCATGAACACTGAAGCTTTCTTT
v_gene: TRBV7-8; d_gene: -; j_gene: TRBJ2-1; CDR3aa: CASSPTGYNEQFF; CDR3nt: TGTGCCAGCAGCCCTACAGGATACAATGAGCAGTTCTTC
v_gene: TRBV4-2; d_gene: TRBD2; j_gene: TRBJ2-4; CDR3aa: CASSQGAGLAKNIQYF; CDR3nt: TGTGCCAGCAGCCAAGGCGCGGGACTAGCTAAAAACATTCAGTACTTC
v_gene: TRBV6-5; d_gene: -; j_gene: TRBJ2-1; CDR3aa: CASTHPKGRYNEQFF; CDR3nt: TGTGCCAGCACCCACCCGAAGGGGAGGTACAATGAGCAGTTCTTC
v_gene: TRBV6-6; d_gene: TRBD1; j_gene: TRBJ2-7; CDR3aa: CASRPDRGISYEQYF; CDR3nt: TGTGCCAGCAGACCGGACAGGGGGATCTCCTACGAGCAGTACTTC
v_gene: TRBV5-6; d_gene: TRBD1; j_gene: TRBJ1-6; CDR3aa: CASSLFSGQVGSPLHF; CDR3nt: TGTGCCAGCAGCTTGTTCTCGGGACAGGTCGGCTCACCCCTCCACTTT
v_gene: TRBV10-2; d_gene: -; j_gene: TRBJ1-1; CDR3aa: CASSESRPLFAEAFF; CDR3nt: TGCGCCAGCAGTGAATCGAGGCCCCTGTTCGCTGAAGCTTTCTTT